Listed below are T cell receptor beta chains from one sample, sequenced in a study of blood T cell repertoires in COVID-19. Sequencing was performed with immunoSEQ multiplex PCR; in TCRdb, only in-frame clones are kept and a portion is missing. The table shows about 260,000 clones, with approximately 85% occurring only once. Sequencing was carried out using PBMCs or T cells enriched from blood (not recorded which). These TCRs come from a woman aged 45-65 years who had recovered from COVID-19. Each CDR3 is given with its conserved first and last residue. Fields, in order: D gene, J gene, clone size, V gene, CDR3 protein, CDR3 DNA. The D gene is left open where the match is weak. Clone size is not always given. Where it is, it says once, few, many or a class for expanded clones.

TRBD1 | TRBJ2-7 | once | TRBV14 | CASSPGTAGSYEQYF | TGTGCCAGCAGCCCGGGGACAGCCGGATCCTACGAGCAGTACTTC
. | TRBJ2-3 | . | TRBV6-5 | CASKESGSTDTQYF | TGTGCCAGCAAGGAGTCGGGAAGCACAGATACGCAGTATTTT
TRBD2 | TRBJ2-5 | . | TRBV30 | CAWSVRGGDKETQYF | TGTGCCTGGAGTGTACGGGGGGGGGATAAAGAGACCCAGTACTTC
. | TRBJ1-3 | . | TRBV11-3 | CASEDGDSGNTIYF | TGTGCCAGCGAGGACGGGGACTCTGGAAACACCATATATTTT
. | TRBJ1-5 | few | TRBV19 | CASSIVAGYNQPQHF | TGTGCCAGTAGTATAGTGGCAGGCTACAATCAGCCCCAGCATTTT
TRBD1 | TRBJ2-7 | . | TRBV7-8 | CASSFRRGTGLGEQYF | TGTGCCAGCAGCTTCCGGCGCGGGACAGGGCTGGGGGAGCAGTACTTC
. | TRBJ1-3 | . | TRBV7-9 | CASSQDSGNTIYF | TGTGCCAGCAGCCAGGACTCTGGAAACACCATATATTTT
TRBD2 | TRBJ2-1 | . | TRBV11-3 | CASSWTSGPSVEQFF | TGTGCCAGCAGCTGGACTAGCGGTCCTTCCGTAGAGCAGTTCTTC
. | TRBJ2-7 | . | TRBV28 | CASSPRRTVSYEQYF | TGTGCCAGCAGTCCCAGACGGACTGTCTCCTACGAGCAGTACTTC
TRBD1 | TRBJ1-2 | . | TRBV28 | CASSFPIMGAGGGYTF | TGTGCCAGCAGTTTCCCGATCATGGGGGCAGGGGGTGGCTACACCTTC
. | TRBJ1-5 | . | TRBV7-8 | CASSLRAPGQHSNQPQHF | TGTGCCAGCAGCTTACGGGCTCCGGGACAACATAGCAATCAGCCCCAGCATTTT
. | TRBJ1-4 | . | TRBV9 | CASSVTGRGEKLFF | TGTGCCAGCAGCGTTACAGGGAGGGGTGAAAAACTGTTTTTT
. | TRBJ1-5 | . | TRBV29-1 | CSVGDGVIGNQPQHF | TGCAGCGTTGGAGACGGAGTTATAGGCAATCAGCCCCAGCATTTT
. | TRBJ2-2 | . | TRBV19 | CASSATLNTGELFF | TGTGCCAGTAGTGCCACATTGAACACCGGGGAGCTGTTTTTT
. | TRBJ1-4 | . | TRBV11-2 | CASSLEAGAGYEKLFF | TGTGCCAGCAGCTTAGAGGCGGGAGCGGGTTACGAAAAACTGTTTTTT
. | TRBJ1-2 | few | TRBV6-5 | CASSSLPLYGYTF | TGTGCCAGCAGTTCCCTTCCTCTCTATGGCTACACCTTC
. | TRBJ1-1 | . | TRBV5-1 | CASSADTNTEAFF | TGCGCCAGCAGCGCCGACACGAACACTGAAGCTTTCTTT
. | TRBJ1-4 | . | TRBV20-1 | CSASFFRRRVMNEKLFF | TGCAGTGCTAGTTTCTTCAGGAGGCGCGTAATGAATGAAAAACTGTTTTTT
. | TRBJ2-1 | . | TRBV24-1 | CATSRGGGGSYNEQFF | TGTGCCACCAGCAGAGGGGGGGGAGGGTCCTACAATGAGCAGTTCTTC
TRBD2 | TRBJ2-1 | few | TRBV14 | CASSQHAGLAGVDEQFF | TGTGCCAGCAGCCAACACGCCGGACTAGCGGGAGTAGATGAGCAGTTCTTC
TRBD2 | TRBJ2-1 | . | TRBV9 | CASSMTSGSTEQFF | TGTGCCAGCAGCATGACTAGCGGGAGTACTGAGCAGTTCTTC
. | TRBJ1-2 | . | TRBV3-1/TRBV3-2 | CASSSGYRYGYTF | TGTGCCAGCAGCTCAGGGTATAGGTATGGCTACACCTTC
. | TRBJ1-5 | . | TRBV27 | CASSPRSGLNQPQHF | TGTGCCAGCAGCCCCCGTAGCGGGCTCAATCAGCCCCAGCATTTT
TRBD1 | TRBJ2-7 | . | TRBV4-1 | CASSQGITGTGAYEQYF | TGCGCCAGCAGCCAAGGGATCACCGGGACAGGGGCCTACGAGCAGTACTTC
TRBD2 | TRBJ2-7 | once | TRBV14 | CASSQETSANEQYF | TGTGCCAGCAGCCAGGAGACTAGCGCCAACGAGCAGTACTTC
. | TRBJ1-5 | . | TRBV7-2 | CASSLAGPNQPQHF | TGTGCCAGCAGCTTAGCGGGCCCGAATCAGCCCCAGCATTTT
TRBD1 | TRBJ1-2 | . | TRBV13 | CASSPGQGRVGYTF | TGTGCCAGCAGCCCCGGACAGGGGAGGGTTGGCTACACCTTC
TRBD1 | TRBJ1-1 | . | TRBV5-1 | CASSLATGTGRTEAFF | TGCGCCAGCAGCTTGGCGACGGGGACAGGGAGGACTGAAGCTTTCTTT
TRBD1 | TRBJ2-5 | . | TRBV19 | CASSFRTGRETQYF | TGTGCCAGTAGTTTCCGGACAGGGCGAGAGACCCAGTACTTC
TRBD1 | TRBJ1-5 | . | TRBV12-3/TRBV12-4 | CASTSDRDHLHF | TGTGCCAGCACTTCGGACAGGGACCACCTGCATTTT
. | TRBJ2-7 | few | TRBV7-3 | CASSLYLSRQYF | TGTGCCAGCAGCTTATACCTAAGCCGGCAGTACTTC
. | TRBJ1-2 | . | TRBV18 | CASSPQEGNYGYTF | TGTGCCAGCTCACCACAAGAGGGTAACTATGGCTACACCTTC
. | TRBJ1-2 | . | TRBV27 | CASSVDRNYGYTF | TGTGCCAGCAGTGTCGACAGGAACTATGGCTACACCTTC
. | TRBJ1-5 | . | TRBV28 | CASSLRTRVRNQPQHF | TGTGCCAGCAGTTTACGCACCAGGGTGCGGAATCAGCCCCAGCATTTT
. | TRBJ2-2 | once | TRBV6-2/TRBV6-3 | CASSYAGQPSTGELFF | TGTGCCAGCAGTTACGCGGGTCAGCCGTCCACCGGGGAGCTGTTTTTT
. | TRBJ2-1 | . | TRBV7-2 | CASSFRRGALGEQFF | TGTGCCAGCAGCTTTCGACGGGGGGCCTTAGGTGAGCAGTTCTTC
. | TRBJ1-4 | . | TRBV6-4 | CASSALRGEKLFF | TGTGCCAGTTCAGCTCTCAGGGGTGAAAAACTGTTTTTT
TRBD2 | TRBJ2-1 | . | TRBV7-3 | CASSFGTSGRGNEQFF | TGTGCCAGCAGCTTCGGGACTAGCGGGAGGGGAAATGAGCAGTTCTTC
. | TRBJ2-7 | . | TRBV14 | CASSRFLASEQYF | TGTGCCAGCAGCCGATTTCTAGCGAGCGAGCAGTACTTC
. | TRBJ1-1 | few | TRBV29-1 | CSVGTVNTEAFF | TGCAGCGTTGGGACAGTGAACACTGAAGCTTTCTTT
. | TRBJ2-5 | . | TRBV19 | CASSIWQAQETQYF | TGTGCCAGTAGTATTTGGCAGGCCCAAGAGACCCAGTACTTC
. | TRBJ2-2 | . | TRBV4-3 | CASSLLGTNTGELFF | TGCGCCAGCAGCCTCCTCGGGACAAACACCGGGGAGCTGTTTTTT
. | TRBJ1-1 | few | TRBV6-5 | CASSYSIRGNTEAFF | TGTGCCAGCAGTTACTCGATACGGGGTAACACTGAAGCTTTCTTT
. | TRBJ1-2 | . | TRBV5-1 | CASSHSGDGYTF | TGCGCCAGCAGCCACAGCGGGGACGGCTACACCTTC
. | TRBJ1-1 | . | TRBV28 | CASSLWKGVRGLTEAFF | TGTGCCAGCAGTTTATGGAAAGGGGTGCGGGGGTTAACTGAAGCTTTCTTT
TRBD1 | TRBJ1-5 | . | TRBV10-2 | CASSGTAPNQPQHF | TGCGCCAGCTCAGGGACAGCACCTAATCAGCCCCAGCATTTT
TRBD1 | TRBJ2-1 | . | TRBV6-4 | CASSTGTGSFSNEQFF | TGTGCCAGCAGTACCGGGACAGGGAGTTTCTCCAATGAGCAGTTCTTC
TRBD1 | TRBJ1-6 | . | TRBV3-1/TRBV3-2 | CASSPWAPGGAGNSPLHF | TGTGCCAGCAGCCCATGGGCCCCAGGGGGCGCGGGTAATTCACCCCTCCACTTT
. | TRBJ2-5 | . | TRBV7-9 | CASSLRGAETQYF | TGTGCCAGCAGCCTTCGGGGGGCGGAGACCCAGTACTTC